The 13 T cell receptor beta chains below were found in one sample sequenced in a study of blood T cells in healthy people across ages (dated by TCRdb to about 2015). Libraries came from 5' RACE. The reads were generated on an Illumina HiSeq 2500. A second PCR of roughly 6 to 12 cycles was performed with a sample-barcoded 5' primer and a J-beta primer mix. The raw public reads went through TCRdb reprocessing: fastp at Q25, MiXCR clone calling, in-frame beta chains kept. Identical CDR3 proteins give one entry, which carries the most common genes and DNA. Present in this sample are more than 800,000 distinct CDR3 sequences, 29% of which were seen just once. The ten largest make up around 16% of the sample. The source material was blood. The receptors were gathered from a woman older than 75 in good health.

This clonotype has more than one count but fewer than ten. This chain uses TRBV20-1 with TRBJ1-2; D may be TRBD1 (5 bases). Trimming took off 6 bases at V and 4 bases at J, with 12 bases between the two ends. The germline gives CDR1 DFQATT, CDR2 SNEGSKA (reference sequence). The CDR3 covers 12 residues. CDR3 protein: CSASGGRYGYTF. The CDR3 DNA reads TGCAGTGCCTCCGGGGGACGCTATGGCTACACCTTC.

This clonotype was detected ten times or more. The chain carries TRBV5-1 and TRBJ1-2, with D unresolved. This CDR3 contains 14 residues. V was pared by 0 bases and J by 8 bases, with 14 bases between. The germline V gene has CDR1 SGHRS and CDR2 YFSETQ. CDR3 DNA sequence: TGCGCCAGCAGCTTGGCCGGCAGAACGGACGGCTACACCTTC. Encoded protein: CASSLAGRTDGYTF.

This clonotype was counted a few times. This chain connects TRBV6-2 or TRBV6-3 to TRBJ2-3; 16 bases fit TRBD2. With 4 bases clipped from V and 7 bases from J, the junction kept 5 bases outside the gene matches. Germline V lookup: CDR1 MNHEY, CDR2 SVGEGT. The CDR3 spans 16 residues. The CDR3 nucleotides read TGTGCCAGCAGTTCCGGGACTAGCGGGGGGGCCAATACGCAGTATTTT. Protein: CASSSGTSGGANTQYF.

V gene TRBV6-5 combines with J gene TRBJ1-2, with 8 bases fitting TRBD1. CDR1 and CDR2 (germline): MNHEY, SVGAGI. The CDR3 runs 13 residues. The V segment lost 6 bases and the J segment 7 bases; nucleotides outside the gene matches: 7. CDR3 sequence (DNA): TGTGCCAGCAGCCGGGACAGGTTAAGTGGCTACACCTTC. Protein: CASSRDRLSGYTF.

This clonotype was seen ten or more times. The chain recombines TRBV7-2 with TRBJ1-2; 8 bases are a match to TRBD1. Unmatched junction bases numbered 7, after V lost 5 bases and J lost 2 bases. CDR1 and CDR2 (germline): SGHTA, FQGNSA. The CDR3 covers 15 residues. CDR3 nucleotides: TGTGCCAGCAGCGGGTACAGGGGGTCGAACTATGGCTACACCTTC. The encoded protein is CASSGYRGSNYGYTF.

This clonotype came up many times. The J gene is TRBJ2-1, the V gene TRBV7-2; 9 bases line up with TRBD2. Germline trimming cut 4 bases from V and 0 bases from J; bases unmatched to any gene: 16. This CDR3 spans 20 amino acids. Germline values: CDR1 SGHTA, CDR2 FQGNSA. The CDR3 bases are TGTGCCAGCAGCTCCGCCTCAGCGGGGGGTCCCAAGAGCTCCTACAATGAGCAGTTCTTC. Translation gives CASSSASAGGPKSSYNEQFF.

This clonotype was recorded once. A much bigger clone sits one base away, suggesting this may be a read error. The V and J genes are TRBV11-2 and TRBJ2-5; 9 nucleotides line up with TRBD2. The DNA end is a closer match to TRBJ2-1, so the J assignment may be wrong. Germline loops: CDR1 SGHAT, CDR2 FQNNGV. CDR3 size: 16 residues. CDR3 nucleotide sequence: TGTGCCAGCAGCTTAAATAGCGGGGGACGCCAAGAGACCCAGTTCTTC. It is translated as CASSLNSGGRQETQFF.

This clonotype was counted at least ten times. The chain employs TRBV4-3 and TRBJ1-2; a weak D match, TRBD1 (6 bases). Germline loops: CDR1 LGHNA, CDR2 YSLEER. CDR3 length: 15 amino acids. V lost 4 bases, J lost 8 bases, and 20 bases lay in between. Written as DNA, the CDR3 is TGCGCCAGCAGCCGTCCGGGAGGGGGGTGGAGCGGCTACACCTTC. Protein: CASSRPGGGWSGYTF.

The chain is built from TRBV7-2 and TRBJ2-7, with D perhaps matching TRBD1 (6 bases). Trimming removed 2 bases from V and 3 bases from J, with 20 bases in between. This CDR3 is 17 amino acids long. Germline V gene data show CDR1 as SGHTA and CDR2 as FQGNSA. The DNA of the CDR3 is TGTGCCAGCAGCTTAACGGCCGACAGGCGGATATTCTACGAGCAGTACTTC. Amino acids: CASSLTADRRIFYEQYF.

The V call is TRBV7-2, the J call TRBJ2-2, with 15 bases matching TRBD2. V dropped 4 bases and J dropped 5; count of bases not matched to a gene: 2. This CDR3 is built from 16 residues. From germline, CDR1 is SGHTA and CDR2 FQGNSA. CDR3 protein: CASSSGLAGGTGELFF. The DNA of the CDR3 is TGTGCCAGCAGCTCGGGACTAGCGGGGGGTACCGGGGAGCTGTTTTTT.

The count of this clonotype is one. The genes are TRBV7-2 and TRBJ2-5, with 7 bases that match TRBD1. Germline loops: CDR1 SGHTA, CDR2 FQGNSA. Trimming cost V 4 bases and J 2 bases; bases outside gene matches: 7. CDR3 length equals 15 residues. CDR3 DNA: TGTGCCAGCAGCTCACAGGGGATGACGCAAGAGACCCAGTACTTC. Protein product: CASSSQGMTQETQYF.

About this clonotype itself: One base away lies a much larger clone, so this may be a sequencing read error. The V gene is TRBV3-1, the J gene TRBJ1-6, with a tentative D call TRBD1 (5 bases). The CDR3 totals 14 residues. Germline-derived CDR1 and CDR2 are LGHDT and YNNKEL (reference sequence). DNA for the CDR3: TGTGCCAGCAGCCCGGGACTTCTAGGTTCACCCCCCCACTTT. Translating it yields CASSPGLLGSPPHF. Looking up the rest from reference TRBV3-1 and TRBJ1-6 gives the full variable domain: DTAVSQTPKYLVTQMGNDKSIKCEQNLGHDTMYWYKQDSKKFLKIMFSYNNKELIINETVPNRFSPKSPDKAHLNLHINSLELGDSAVYFCASSPGLLGSPPHFGNGTRLTVT.

This clonotype was seen at least ten times. The J gene is TRBJ2-7, the V gene TRBV3-1; 7 positions agree with TRBD1. Germline CDR1 is LGHDT and CDR2 is YNNKEL (reference sequence). The CDR3 contains 14 residues. Germline trimming cut 0 bases from V and 3 bases from J; bases unmatched to any gene: 2. The CDR3 DNA reads TGTGCCAGCAGCCAAGAGGGGGACAGCTACGAGCAGTACTTC. Protein sequence: CASSQEGDSYEQYF.